The sequence of this T cell receptor beta chain was determined in a study of cytomegalovirus exposure and HLA in healthy donors. Findings and caveats of the study: Productive rates of about 87% or about 30% were seen for most TCR beta V segments in an earlier analysis. Most TCRs appeared rarely, but some public TCRs recurred in many donors.

It was with 60 Vbeta and 13 Jbeta primers that the PCR ran. Clones were read by immunoSEQ multiplex PCR, and TCRdb kept only the in-frame ones, dropping some. The table lists some 150,000 clones, over 60% of them singletons, with approximately 0.66% in the top ten. The CDR3 totals 14 residues. Germline assignment: CDR1 SEHNR and CDR2 FQNEAQ (reference sequence). V lost 0 bases and J lost 5, with 10 bases in between. A note on this clone: Its specificity is not known.

What was sequenced was PBMCs. The rearrangement uses TRBV7-9 and TRBJ2-5; unclear D gene. The sequence was collected from a male donor in good health and CMV-seronegative. The CDR3 loop is CASSLAMSLETQYF. CDR3 in DNA: TGTGCCAGCAGCTTAGCGATGAGCTTGGAGACCCAGTACTTC. Full variable domain (missing parts from reference TRBV7-9 and TRBJ2-5): DTGVSQNPRHKITKRGQNVTFRCDPISEHNRLYWYRQTLGQGPEFLTYFQNEAQLEKSRLLSDRFSAERPKGSFSTLEIQRTEQGDSAMYLCASSLAMSLETQYFGPGTRLLVL.